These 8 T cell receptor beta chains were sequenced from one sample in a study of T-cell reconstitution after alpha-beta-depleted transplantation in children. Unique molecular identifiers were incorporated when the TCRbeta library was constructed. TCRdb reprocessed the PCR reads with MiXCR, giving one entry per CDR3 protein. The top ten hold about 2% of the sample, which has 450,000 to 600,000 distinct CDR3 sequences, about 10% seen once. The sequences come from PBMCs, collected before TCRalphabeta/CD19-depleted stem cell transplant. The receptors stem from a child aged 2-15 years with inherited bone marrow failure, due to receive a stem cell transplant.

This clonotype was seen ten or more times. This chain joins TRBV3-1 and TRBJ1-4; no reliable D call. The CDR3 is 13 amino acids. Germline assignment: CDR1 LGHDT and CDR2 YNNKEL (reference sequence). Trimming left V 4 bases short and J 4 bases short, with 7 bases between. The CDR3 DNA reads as TGTGCCAGCAGCCGGGCCTATAATGAAAAACTGTTTTTT. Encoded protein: CASSRAYNEKLFF.

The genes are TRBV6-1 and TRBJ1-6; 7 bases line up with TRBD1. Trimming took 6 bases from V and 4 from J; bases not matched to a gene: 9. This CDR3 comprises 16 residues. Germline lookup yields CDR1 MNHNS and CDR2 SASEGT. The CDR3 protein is CASRPGQTQYNSPLHF. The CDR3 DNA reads TGTGCCAGCAGGCCGGGACAGACGCAGTATAATTCACCCCTCCACTTT.

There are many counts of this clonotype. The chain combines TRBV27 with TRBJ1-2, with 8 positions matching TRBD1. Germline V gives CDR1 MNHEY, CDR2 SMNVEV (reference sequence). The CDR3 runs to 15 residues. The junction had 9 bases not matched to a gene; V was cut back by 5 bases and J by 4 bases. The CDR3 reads CASSPEQGGTYGYTF. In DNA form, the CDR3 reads TGTGCCAGCAGTCCGGAACAGGGGGGAACCTATGGCTACACCTTC.

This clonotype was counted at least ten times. CDR3 in amino acids: CATGEAGGPDEQFF. The CDR3 DNA follows: TGTGCCACCGGGGAAGCGGGAGGGCCGGATGAGCAGTTCTTC. V and J are TRBV24-1 and TRBJ2-1, with TRBD2 matching 10 bases. Germline assignment: CDR1 KGHDR and CDR2 SFDVKD. V dropped 9 bases and J dropped 8; count of bases not matched to a gene: 9. There are 14 residues in the CDR3.

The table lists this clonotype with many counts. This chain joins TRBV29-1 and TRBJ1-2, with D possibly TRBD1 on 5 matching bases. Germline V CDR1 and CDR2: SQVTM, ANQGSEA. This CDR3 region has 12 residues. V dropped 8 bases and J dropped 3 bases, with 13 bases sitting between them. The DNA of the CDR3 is TGCAGCACCAAAGACAGTTACTATGGCTACACCTTC. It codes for CSTKDSYYGYTF.

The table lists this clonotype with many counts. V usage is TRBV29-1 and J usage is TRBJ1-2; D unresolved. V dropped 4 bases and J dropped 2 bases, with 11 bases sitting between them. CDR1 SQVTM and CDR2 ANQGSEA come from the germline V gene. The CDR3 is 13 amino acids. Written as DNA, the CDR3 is TGCAGCGTTGGGGTTGGGATCAACTATGGCTACACCTTC. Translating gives CSVGVGINYGYTF.

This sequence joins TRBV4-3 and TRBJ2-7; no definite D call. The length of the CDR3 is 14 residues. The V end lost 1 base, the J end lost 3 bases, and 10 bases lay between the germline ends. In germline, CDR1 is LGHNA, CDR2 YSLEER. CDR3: CASSQVTSGYEQYF. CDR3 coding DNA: TGCGCCAGCAGCCAAGTCACCTCCGGCTACGAGCAGTACTTC.

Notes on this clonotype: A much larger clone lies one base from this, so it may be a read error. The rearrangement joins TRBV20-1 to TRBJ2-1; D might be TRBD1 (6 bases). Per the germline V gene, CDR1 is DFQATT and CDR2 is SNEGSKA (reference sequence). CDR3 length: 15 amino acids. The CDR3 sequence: CCAMNPGHLKNEQFF. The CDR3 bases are TGCTGTGCCATGAATCCGGGACACCTTAAGAATGAGCAGTTCTTC.